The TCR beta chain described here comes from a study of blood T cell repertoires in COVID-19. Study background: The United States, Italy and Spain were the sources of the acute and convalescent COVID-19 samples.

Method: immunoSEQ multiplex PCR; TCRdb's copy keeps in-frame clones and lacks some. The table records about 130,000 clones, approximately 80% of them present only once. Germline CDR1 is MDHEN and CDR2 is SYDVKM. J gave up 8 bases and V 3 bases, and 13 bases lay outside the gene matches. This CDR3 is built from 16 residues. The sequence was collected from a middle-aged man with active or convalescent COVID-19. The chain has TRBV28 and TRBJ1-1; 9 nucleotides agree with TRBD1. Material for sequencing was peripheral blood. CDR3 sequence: CASSFWVTGGIREAFF. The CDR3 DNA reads TGTGCCAGCAGTTTTTGGGTAACAGGGGGCATTAGAGAAGCTTTCTTT.